The clone carrying this TCR beta chain appeared a few times. Its antigen remains unidentified. The CDR3 loop spans 14 amino acids. V was clipped by 6 bases and J by 5 bases; unmatched bases: 6. The data were obtained in a study of CD8 T cells in ankylosing spondylitis. General observations from the study: A motif of under 10 highly homologous TCR beta variants was seen as apparently characteristic of ankylosing spondylitis blood. Some motif variants were previously reported in reactive arthritis synovial fluid and blood. Disease-linked clones were CD8+ and relatively rare in peripheral blood. The authors reported significant enrichment of disease-linked clones in matched ankylosing spondylitis synovial fluid.

The TCR beta libraries were generated through quantitative 5'-RACE incorporating molecular barcodes. TCRdb recomputed calls from the 5' RACE reads with MiXCR, one row per CDR3 protein. The sample consists of a few hundred thousand distinct CDR3 sequences, 20% to 25% of them appearing once. This sequence was found in a male donor with ankylosing spondylitis. The chain couples TRBV12-3 or TRBV12-4 to TRBJ2-5; 10 bases fit TRBD1. Sequenced sample: blood, either unsorted or a sorted T cell fraction (not recorded which). The CDR3 coding sequence is TGTGCCAGCAGGAGACAGGGGGCTATGGAGACCCAGTACTTC. It encodes CASRRQGAMETQYF.